This entry features one T cell receptor beta chain sequence. The antigen remains unidentified. The entry originates in a study of vaccination effects on CD4 cells after COVID-19. General study points: Just 1 of 255 vaccine-induced clones in healthy recipients was cross-reactive. Late after vaccination, infection- and vaccine-induced clones showed marked clonal contraction.

CDR3 length equals 16 residues. Germline values: CDR1 SGHTA, CDR2 FQGNSA. The trim removed 5 bases at V and 4 bases at J, leaving 13 bases unmatched. After expansion with viral peptide pools in the ViraFEST assay, antigen-specific CD4+ T cells were sequenced. CD4+ T cells were isolated after approximately 10 days of culture. Nobody among the vaccine recipients had prior SARS-CoV-2 infection (nucleocapsid antibodies were negative). Wells containing approximately 2 million PBMC each were cultured with 10 IU/ml IL-2 and 8.5 to 10 ug/ml peptides. On days 3 and 7, fresh IL-2 medium replaced half the medium. Sequencing was performed with immunoSEQ multiplex PCR; in TCRdb, only in-frame clones are kept and a portion is missing. The repertoire holds approximately 30,000 clones, with under 85% as singletons.

The source is a human donor who received a COVID-19 vaccine. V gene TRBV7-2 combines with J gene TRBJ2-7, with 8 bases that match TRBD1. The sample was CD4+ T cells from PBMCs cultured with SARS-CoV-2 spike peptides, taken before COVID-19 vaccination. The CDR3 DNA sequence: TGTGCCAGCAGCCCCCGAAGGACAGGGAGTATATACGAGCAGTACTTC. This translates into CASSPRRTGSIYEQYF.